Detailed here is one T cell receptor (beta chain). Germline trimming cut 0 bases from V and 10 bases from J; bases unmatched to any gene: 12. This CDR3 is built from 16 residues. Germline V CDR1 and CDR2: SGHKS, YYEKEE (reference sequence). This entry comes from a study of technical replicates of blood from a few donors. Only in-frame clones appear in the TCRdb table, and some are missing; sequencing was by immunoSEQ multiplex PCR. Counted here are about 85,000 clones, about 94% occurring once; the ten biggest clones make up less than 0.4%. The clonotype was recovered from a human donor in good health. This chain joins TRBV5-5 and TRBJ2-1; 8 bases match TRBD2. The sample taken for sequencing was T cells isolated from PBMCs. CDR3 DNA sequence: TGTGCCAGCAGCTTGGGGCTGGCGGGAGGATGGGAGGAGCAGTTCTTC. Its protein is CASSLGLAGGWEEQFF.